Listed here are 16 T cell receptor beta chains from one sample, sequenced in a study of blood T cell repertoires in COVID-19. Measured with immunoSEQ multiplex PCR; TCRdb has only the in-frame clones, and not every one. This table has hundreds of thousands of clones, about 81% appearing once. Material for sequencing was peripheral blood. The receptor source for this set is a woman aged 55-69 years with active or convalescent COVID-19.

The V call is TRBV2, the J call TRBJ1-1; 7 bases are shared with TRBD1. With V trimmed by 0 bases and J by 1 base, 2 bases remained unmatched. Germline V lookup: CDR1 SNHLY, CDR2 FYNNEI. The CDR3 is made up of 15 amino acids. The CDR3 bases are TGTGCCAGCAGTGAAGCTCGGGACAGGAACACTGAAGCTTTCTTT. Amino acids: CASSEARDRNTEAFF.

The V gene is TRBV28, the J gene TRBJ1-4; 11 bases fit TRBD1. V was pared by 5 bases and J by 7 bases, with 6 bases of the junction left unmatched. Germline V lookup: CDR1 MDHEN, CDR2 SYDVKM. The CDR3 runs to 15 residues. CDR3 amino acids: CASSGTGGDREKLFF. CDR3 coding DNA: TGTGCCAGCAGTGGGACAGGGGGGGATCGTGAAAAACTGTTTTTT.

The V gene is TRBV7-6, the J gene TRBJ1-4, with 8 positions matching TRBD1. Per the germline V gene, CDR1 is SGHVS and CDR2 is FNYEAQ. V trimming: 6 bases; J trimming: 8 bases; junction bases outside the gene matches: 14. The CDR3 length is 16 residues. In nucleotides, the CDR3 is TGTGCCAGCAGAAGGACAGGGCGGGAAGGAGGAGAAAAACTGTTTTTT. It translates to CASRRTGREGGEKLFF.

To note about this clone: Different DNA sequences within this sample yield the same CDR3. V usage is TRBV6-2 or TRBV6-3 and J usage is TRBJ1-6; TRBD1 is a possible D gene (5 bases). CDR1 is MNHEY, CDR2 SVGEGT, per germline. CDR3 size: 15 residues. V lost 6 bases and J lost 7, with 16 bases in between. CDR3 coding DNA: TGTGCCAGCAGCCTTGGGGCCGAGCTAAATTCACCCCTCCACTTT. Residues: CASSLGAELNSPLHF.

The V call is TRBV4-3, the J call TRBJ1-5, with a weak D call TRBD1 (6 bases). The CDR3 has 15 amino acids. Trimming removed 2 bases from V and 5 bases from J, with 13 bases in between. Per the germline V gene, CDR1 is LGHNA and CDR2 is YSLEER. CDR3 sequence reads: CASSQIRQADQPQHF. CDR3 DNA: TGCGCCAGCAGCCAAATCCGACAGGCCGATCAGCCCCAGCATTTT.

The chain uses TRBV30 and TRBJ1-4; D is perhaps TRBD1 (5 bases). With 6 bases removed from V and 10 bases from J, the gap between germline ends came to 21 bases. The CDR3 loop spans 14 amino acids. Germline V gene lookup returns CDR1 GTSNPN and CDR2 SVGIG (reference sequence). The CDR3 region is CACRGGAGEGKLFF. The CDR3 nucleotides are TGTGCCTGCCGTGGCGGGGCGGGAGAGGGAAAACTGTTTTTT.

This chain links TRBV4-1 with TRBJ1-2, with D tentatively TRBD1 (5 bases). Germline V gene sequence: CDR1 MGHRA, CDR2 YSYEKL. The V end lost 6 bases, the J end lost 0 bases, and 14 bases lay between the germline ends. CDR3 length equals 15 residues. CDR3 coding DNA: TGCGCCAGCAGGCCCAGGGAGGAACCTAACTATGGCTACACCTTC. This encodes CASRPREEPNYGYTF.

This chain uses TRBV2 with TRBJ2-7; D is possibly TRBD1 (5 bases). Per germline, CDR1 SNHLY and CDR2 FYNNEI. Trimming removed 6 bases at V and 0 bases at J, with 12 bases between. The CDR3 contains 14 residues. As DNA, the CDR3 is TGTGCCAGCAGAGGGGCTCTGGCCTCCTACGAGCAGTACTTC. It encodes CASRGALASYEQYF.

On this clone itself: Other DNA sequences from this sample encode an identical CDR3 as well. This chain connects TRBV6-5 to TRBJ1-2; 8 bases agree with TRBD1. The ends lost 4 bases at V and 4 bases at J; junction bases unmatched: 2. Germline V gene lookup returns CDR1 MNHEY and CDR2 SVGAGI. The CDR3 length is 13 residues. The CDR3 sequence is CASSFDRGYGYTF. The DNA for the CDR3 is TGTGCCAGCAGTTTCGACAGGGGCTATGGCTACACCTTC.

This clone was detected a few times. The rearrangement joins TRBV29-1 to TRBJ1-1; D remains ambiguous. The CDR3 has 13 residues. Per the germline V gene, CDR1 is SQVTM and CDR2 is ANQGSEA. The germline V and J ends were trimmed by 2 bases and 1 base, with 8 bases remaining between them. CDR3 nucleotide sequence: TGCAGCGTTGAACACAGTACGAACACTGAAGCTTTCTTT. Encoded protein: CSVEHSTNTEAFF.

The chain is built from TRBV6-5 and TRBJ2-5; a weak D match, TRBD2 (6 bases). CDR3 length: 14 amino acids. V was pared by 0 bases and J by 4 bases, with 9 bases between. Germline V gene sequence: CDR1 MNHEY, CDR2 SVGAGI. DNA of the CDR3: TGTGCCAGCAGTTACTCCGGGGGTACAGAGACCCAGTACTTC. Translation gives CASSYSGGTETQYF.

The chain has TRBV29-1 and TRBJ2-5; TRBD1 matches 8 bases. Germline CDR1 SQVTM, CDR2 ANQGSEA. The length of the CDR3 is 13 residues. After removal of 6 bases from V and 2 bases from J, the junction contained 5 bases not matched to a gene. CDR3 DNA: TGCAGCGTAGGGACAGGCAGACAAGAGACCCAGTACTTC. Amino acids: CSVGTGRQETQYF.

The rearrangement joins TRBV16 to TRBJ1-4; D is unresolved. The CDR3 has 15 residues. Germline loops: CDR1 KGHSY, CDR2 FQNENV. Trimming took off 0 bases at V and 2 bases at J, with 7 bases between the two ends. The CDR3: CASSQSGRTNEKLFF. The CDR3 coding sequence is TGTGCCAGCAGCCAATCGGGCAGGACTAATGAAAAACTGTTTTTT.

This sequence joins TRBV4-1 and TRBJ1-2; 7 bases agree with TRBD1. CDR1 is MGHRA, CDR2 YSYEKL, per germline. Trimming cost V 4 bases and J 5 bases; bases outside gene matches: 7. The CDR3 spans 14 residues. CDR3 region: CASSPGQAPYGYTF. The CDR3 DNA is TGCGCCAGCAGCCCAGGACAGGCTCCGTATGGCTACACCTTC.

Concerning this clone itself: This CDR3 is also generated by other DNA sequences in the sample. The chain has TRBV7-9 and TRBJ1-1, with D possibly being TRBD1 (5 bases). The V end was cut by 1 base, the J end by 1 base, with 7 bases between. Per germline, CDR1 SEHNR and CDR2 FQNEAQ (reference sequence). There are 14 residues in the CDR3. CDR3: CASSLGTTNTEAFF. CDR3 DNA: TGTGCCAGCAGCTTAGGGACAACGAACACTGAAGCTTTCTTT.

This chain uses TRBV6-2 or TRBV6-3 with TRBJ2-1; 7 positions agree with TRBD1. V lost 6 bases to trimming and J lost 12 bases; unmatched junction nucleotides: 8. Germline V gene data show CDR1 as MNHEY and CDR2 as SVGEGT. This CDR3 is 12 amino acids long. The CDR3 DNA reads TGTGCCAGCAGCCCAACAGGGGCAGGGCAGTTCTTC. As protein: CASSPTGAGQFF.